This T cell receptor beta chain was observed in a study of cytomegalovirus exposure and HLA in healthy donors. Across the whole study: The 120 or so validation repertoires were produced on the same platform as the roughly 660 repertoires of the first cohort. This was reported in a later analysis.

Germline CDR1 and CDR2: GTSNPN and SVGIG (reference sequence). J gave up 3 bases and V 4 bases, and 4 bases lay outside the gene matches. The CDR3 runs to 13 residues. Study results and caveats: A later analysis found first-cohort TCR clusters tended to co-occur in the 95 to 150 validation repertoires. Listed as cytomegalovirus-associated were 150 to 200 TCR beta chains. Generally TCR sequences proved uncommon, though certain public TCRs appeared in numerous donors.

This clone was picked up a small number of times. Its specificity is unknown. Produced via immunoSEQ multiplex PCR; TCRdb's table is partial and in-frame only. This table has around 160,000 clones, about four fifths appearing once. This chain connects TRBV30 to TRBJ1-1, with 8 positions matching TRBD1. The source is a man aged 25-45 years in good health and CMV-seropositive. The sample comprised PBMCs. The CDR3 here is CAWKKQGDTEAFF. As DNA, the CDR3 is TGTGCCTGGAAAAAACAGGGGGACACTGAAGCTTTCTTT.